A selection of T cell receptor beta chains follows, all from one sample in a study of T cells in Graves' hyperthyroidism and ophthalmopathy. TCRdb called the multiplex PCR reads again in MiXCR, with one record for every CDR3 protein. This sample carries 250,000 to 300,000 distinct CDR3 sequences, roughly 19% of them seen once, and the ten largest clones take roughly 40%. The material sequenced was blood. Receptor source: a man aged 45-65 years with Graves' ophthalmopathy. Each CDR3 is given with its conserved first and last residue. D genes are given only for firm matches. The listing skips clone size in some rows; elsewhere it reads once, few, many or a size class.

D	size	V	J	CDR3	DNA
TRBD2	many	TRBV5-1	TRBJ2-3	CASSALAGARDTQYF	TGCGCCAGCAGCGCCTTAGCGGGAGCAAGGGATACGCAGTATTTT
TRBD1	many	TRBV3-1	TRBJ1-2	CASSQDRGRFYGYTF	TGTGCCAGCAGCCAGGACAGGGGGCGCTTCTATGGCTACACCTTC
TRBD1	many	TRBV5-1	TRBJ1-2	CASSKDRANGYTF	TGCGCCAGCAGTAAAGACAGGGCGAATGGCTACACCTTC
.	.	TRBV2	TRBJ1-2	CASSESRGGGYTF	TGTGCCAGCAGTGAAAGCAGGGGCGGGGGCTACACCTTC
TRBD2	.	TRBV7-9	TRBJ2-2	CASSPYGREATGELFF	TGTGCCAGCAGCCCGTATGGGCGGGAGGCCACCGGGGAGCTGTTTTTT
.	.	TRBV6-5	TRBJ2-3	CASSYSNAIYTDTQYF	TGTGCCAGCAGTTACTCGAACGCCATATACACAGATACGCAGTATTTT
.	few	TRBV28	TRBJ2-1	CASSLARSRQFF	TGTGCCAGCAGTTTGGCCAGGAGCAGGCAGTTCTTC
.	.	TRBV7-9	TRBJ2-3	CASSLASSDTQYF	TGTGCCAGCAGCTTAGCGTCCTCGGATACGCAGTATTTT
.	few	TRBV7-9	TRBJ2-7	CASSSPGGGREQYF	TGTGCCAGCAGCTCCCCCGGAGGGGGGAGGGAGCAGTACTTC
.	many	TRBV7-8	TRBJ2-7	CASSLMVGSYEQYF	TGTGCCAGCAGCTTAATGGTGGGCTCCTACGAGCAGTACTTC
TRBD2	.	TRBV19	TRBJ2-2	CASKTSGAVGNGELFF	TGTGCCAGTAAGACTAGCGGGGCCGTGGGTAACGGGGAGCTGTTTTTT
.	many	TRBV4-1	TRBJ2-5	CASSQVGGKETQYF	TGCGCCAGCAGCCAAGTCGGGGGCAAAGAGACCCAGTACTTC
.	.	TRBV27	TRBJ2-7	CASSSQRGGFYEQYF	TGTGCCAGCAGTTCTCAAAGGGGGGGATTCTACGAGCAGTACTTC
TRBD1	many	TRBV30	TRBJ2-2	CACKKAAGQGNTGELFF	TGTGCCTGCAAAAAGGCGGCGGGACAGGGGAACACCGGGGAGCTGTTTTTT
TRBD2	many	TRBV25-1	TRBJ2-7	CASSEWGLYEQYF	TGTGCCAGCAGTGAATGGGGACTATACGAGCAGTACTTC
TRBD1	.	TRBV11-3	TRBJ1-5	CASSSDRVRGYSNQPQHF	TGTGCCAGCAGCTCCGACAGGGTTCGGGGCTATAGCAATCAGCCCCAGCATTTT
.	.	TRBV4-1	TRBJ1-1	CASSTPGQNTEAFF	TGCGCCAGCAGCACTCCGGGACAGAACACTGAAGCTTTCTTT